This T cell receptor beta chain was sequenced for a study of blood T cells in healthy people across ages. The germline gives CDR1 LGHNA, CDR2 YSLEER. The CDR3 runs to 15 residues. V shed 1 base and J 7 bases; nucleotides not matched to a gene: 7. In this sample, this clonotype turned up a few times. In terms of origin and age, donors were healthy Caucasian individuals from Russia aged roughly 6 to 95. Next came a second PCR, run for about 7 to 12 cycles, which used a sample-barcoded 5' primer along with a J-beta primer mix. One entry per CDR3 protein results from TCRdb running MiXCR on the 5' RACE reads. The table includes 800,000 or so distinct CDR3 sequences, about 25% detected once. These data were also filed under a second study, of T cells of mothers and their children. That work adds: Each donor was one of three healthy Caucasian mothers or one of their six children.

The sequenced sample was blood. The sequence was obtained from a boy younger than 18 in good health. V is TRBV4-3 and J is TRBJ1-2; 9 bases fit TRBD1. CDR3 sequence: CASSQATGGLGGYTF. The CDR3 region has the DNA TGCGCCAGCAGCCAAGCGACAGGGGGTTTGGGTGGCTACACCTTC.